This T cell receptor (beta chain) was retrieved from a study of T cells expressing NK-cell markers. Study in general: In the group of eight sequenced donors, seven were HCMV-seropositive and one was seronegative. Whole-study results and caveats: These clonotypes, the leaders elsewhere, also led the CD3+CD56-NKG2C+ fraction in several donors. The dominant NKG2C+ clonotypes represented about 1.0-7.5% of CD8+ T cells in over 5 donors.

With regard to this clonotype: The antigen is not known.

CDR1 and CDR2 from the germline V gene are DFQATT and SNEGSKA (reference sequence). The CDR3 has 13 residues. TCRdb reanalyzed the 5' RACE reads, giving one entry per CDR3 protein sequence and no DNA. The sample table includes hundreds of thousands of distinct CDR3 sequences. This clonotype was obtained from a man aged 18 to 29 in good health. Sequenced: blood T cells: a sorted CD56 or NKG2C T cell subset, CD4+ or CD8+ T cells, or bulk PBMC T cells (not recorded which). V and J are TRBV20-1 and TRBJ2-5; as DNA is missing, the TRBD2 call by TCRdb cannot be tested. CDR3 in amino acids: CRGTSGYQETQYF.